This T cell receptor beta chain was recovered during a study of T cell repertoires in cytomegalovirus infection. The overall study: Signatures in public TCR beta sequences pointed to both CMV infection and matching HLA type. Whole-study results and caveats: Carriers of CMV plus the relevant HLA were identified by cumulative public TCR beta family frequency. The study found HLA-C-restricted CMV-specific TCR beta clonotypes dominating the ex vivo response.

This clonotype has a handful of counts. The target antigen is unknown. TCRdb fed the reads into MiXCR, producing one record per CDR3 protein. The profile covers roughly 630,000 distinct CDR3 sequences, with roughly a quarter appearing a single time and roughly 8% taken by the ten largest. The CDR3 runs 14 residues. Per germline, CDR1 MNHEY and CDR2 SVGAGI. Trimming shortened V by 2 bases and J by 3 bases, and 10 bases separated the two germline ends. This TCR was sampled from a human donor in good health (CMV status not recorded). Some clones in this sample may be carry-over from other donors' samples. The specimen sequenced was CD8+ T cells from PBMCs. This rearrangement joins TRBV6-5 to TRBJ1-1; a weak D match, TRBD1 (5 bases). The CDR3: CASSYGLGDTEAFF. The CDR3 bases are TGTGCCAGCAGTTACGGATTGGGGGACACTGAAGCTTTCTTT.